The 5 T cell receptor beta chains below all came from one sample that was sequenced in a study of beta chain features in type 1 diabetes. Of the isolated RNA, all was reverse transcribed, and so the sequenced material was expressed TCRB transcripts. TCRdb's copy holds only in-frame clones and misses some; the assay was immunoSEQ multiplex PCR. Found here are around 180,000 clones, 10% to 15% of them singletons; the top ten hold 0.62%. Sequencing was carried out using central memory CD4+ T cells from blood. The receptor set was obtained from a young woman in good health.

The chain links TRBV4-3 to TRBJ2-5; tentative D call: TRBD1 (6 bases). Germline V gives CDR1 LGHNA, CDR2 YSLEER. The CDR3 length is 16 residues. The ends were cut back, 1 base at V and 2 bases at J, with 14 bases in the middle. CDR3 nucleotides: TGCGCCAGCAGCCAAGCAGGGGCCGCCCGGCAAGAGACCCAGTACTTC. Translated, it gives CASSQAGAARQETQYF.

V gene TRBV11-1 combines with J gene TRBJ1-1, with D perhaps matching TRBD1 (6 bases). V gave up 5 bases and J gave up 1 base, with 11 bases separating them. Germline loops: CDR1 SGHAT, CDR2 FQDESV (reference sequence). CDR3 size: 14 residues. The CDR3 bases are TGTGCCAGCAGCCGGACAGATCAGAACACTGAAGCTTTCTTT. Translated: CASSRTDQNTEAFF. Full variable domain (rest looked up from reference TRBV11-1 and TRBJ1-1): EAEVAQSPRYKITEKSQAVAFWCDPISGHATLYWYRQILGQGPELLVQFQDESVVDDSQLPKDRFSAERLKGVDSTLKIQPAELGDSAMYLCASSRTDQNTEAFFGQGTRLTVV.

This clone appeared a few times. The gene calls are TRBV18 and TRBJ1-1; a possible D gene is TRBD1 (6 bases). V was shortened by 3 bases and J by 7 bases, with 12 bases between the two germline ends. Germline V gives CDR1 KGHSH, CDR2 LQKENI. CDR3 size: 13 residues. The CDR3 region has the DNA TGTGCCAGCTCACCTAGAGCAGGGGATGAAGCTTTCTTT. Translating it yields CASSPRAGDEAFF.

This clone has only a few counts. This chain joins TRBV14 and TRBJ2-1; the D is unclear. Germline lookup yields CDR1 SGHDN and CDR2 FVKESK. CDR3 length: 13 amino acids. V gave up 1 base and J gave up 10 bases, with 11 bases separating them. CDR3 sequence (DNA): TGTGCCAGCAGCCAAGGCCTCGGCAGGGAGCAGTTCTTC. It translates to CASSQGLGREQFF.

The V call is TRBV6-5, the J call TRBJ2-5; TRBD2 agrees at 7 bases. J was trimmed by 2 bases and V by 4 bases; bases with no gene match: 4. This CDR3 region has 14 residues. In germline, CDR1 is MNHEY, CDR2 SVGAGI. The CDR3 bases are TGTGCCAGCAGTTCGGGACTACAGCAAGAGACCCAGTACTTC. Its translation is CASSSGLQQETQYF.